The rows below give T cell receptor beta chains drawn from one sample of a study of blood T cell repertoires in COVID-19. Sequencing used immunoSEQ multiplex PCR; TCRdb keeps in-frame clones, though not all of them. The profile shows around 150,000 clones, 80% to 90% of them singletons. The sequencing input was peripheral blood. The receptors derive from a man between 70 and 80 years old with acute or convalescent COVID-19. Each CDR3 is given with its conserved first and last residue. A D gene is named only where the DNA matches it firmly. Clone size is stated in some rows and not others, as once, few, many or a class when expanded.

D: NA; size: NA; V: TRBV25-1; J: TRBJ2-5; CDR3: CASSVTRTLYF; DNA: TGTGCCAGCAGCGTTACACGGACTTTGTACTTC
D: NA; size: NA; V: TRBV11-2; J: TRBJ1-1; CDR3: CASSLRILTDTEAFF; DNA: TGTGCCAGCAGCTTGCGCATCCTTACGGACACTGAAGCTTTCTTT
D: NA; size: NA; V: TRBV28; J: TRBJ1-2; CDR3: CASRETGRYGYTF; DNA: TGTGCCAGCAGGGAAACAGGGCGGTATGGCTACACCTTC
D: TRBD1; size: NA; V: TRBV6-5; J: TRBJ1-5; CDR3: CASSPDRASNQPQHF; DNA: TGTGCCAGCAGTCCAGACAGGGCGAGCAATCAGCCCCAGCATTTT
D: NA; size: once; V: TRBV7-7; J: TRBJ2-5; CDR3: CASSLDVFETQYF; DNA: TGTGCTAGCAGCTTAGATGTCTTTGAGACCCAGTACTTC
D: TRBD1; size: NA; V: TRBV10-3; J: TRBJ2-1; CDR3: CAISPGQGDSEQFF; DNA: TGTGCCATCTCCCCGGGACAGGGGGATAGTGAGCAGTTCTTC
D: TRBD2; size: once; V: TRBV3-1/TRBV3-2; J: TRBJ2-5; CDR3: CASSQSGGGRETQYF; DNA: TGTGCCAGCAGCCAAAGTGGGGGGGGAAGGGAGACCCAGTACTTC
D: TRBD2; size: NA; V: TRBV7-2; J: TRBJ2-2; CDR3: CASSFRLADTGELFF; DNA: TGTGCCAGCAGCTTTCGGCTAGCGGACACCGGGGAGCTGTTTTTT
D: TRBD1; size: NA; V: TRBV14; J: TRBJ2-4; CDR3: CASSEGGIAKNIQYF; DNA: TGTGCCAGCAGCGAAGGGGGCATCGCCAAAAACATTCAGTACTTC
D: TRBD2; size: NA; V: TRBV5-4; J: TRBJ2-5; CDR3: CASSGIAGSETQYF; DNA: TGTGCCAGCAGCGGAATAGCGGGAAGTGAGACCCAGTACTTC
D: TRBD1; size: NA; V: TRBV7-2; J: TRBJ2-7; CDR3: CASSSLRTGSYEQYF; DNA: TGTGCCAGCAGCTCTTTACGGACAGGCTCCTACGAGCAGTACTTC
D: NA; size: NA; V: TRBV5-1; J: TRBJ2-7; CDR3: CASRSQGSSYEQYF; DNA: TGCGCCAGCAGATCCCAGGGGAGCTCCTACGAGCAGTACTTC
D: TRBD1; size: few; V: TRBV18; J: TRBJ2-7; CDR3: CASSPSVGQGTYEQYF; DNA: TGTGCCAGCTCACCTTCAGTCGGACAGGGGACGTACGAGCAGTACTTC
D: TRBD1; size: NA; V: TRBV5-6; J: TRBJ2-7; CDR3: CASSPDRTYEQYF; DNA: TGTGCCAGCAGCCCGGACAGGACCTACGAGCAGTACTTC
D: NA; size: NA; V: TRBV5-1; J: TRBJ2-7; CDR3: CASSLSGTYEQYF; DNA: TGCGCCAGCAGCTTGTCAGGGACCTACGAGCAGTACTTC
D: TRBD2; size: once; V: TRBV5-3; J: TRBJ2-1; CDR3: CARSSAGTSDSSYNEQFF; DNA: TGTGCCAGAAGCTCCGCCGGGACTAGCGATAGCTCCTACAATGAGCAGTTCTTC
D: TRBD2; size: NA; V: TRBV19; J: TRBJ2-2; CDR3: CATGLAGLNTGELFF; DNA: TGTGCCACGGGACTAGCGGGACTGAACACCGGGGAGCTGTTTTTT